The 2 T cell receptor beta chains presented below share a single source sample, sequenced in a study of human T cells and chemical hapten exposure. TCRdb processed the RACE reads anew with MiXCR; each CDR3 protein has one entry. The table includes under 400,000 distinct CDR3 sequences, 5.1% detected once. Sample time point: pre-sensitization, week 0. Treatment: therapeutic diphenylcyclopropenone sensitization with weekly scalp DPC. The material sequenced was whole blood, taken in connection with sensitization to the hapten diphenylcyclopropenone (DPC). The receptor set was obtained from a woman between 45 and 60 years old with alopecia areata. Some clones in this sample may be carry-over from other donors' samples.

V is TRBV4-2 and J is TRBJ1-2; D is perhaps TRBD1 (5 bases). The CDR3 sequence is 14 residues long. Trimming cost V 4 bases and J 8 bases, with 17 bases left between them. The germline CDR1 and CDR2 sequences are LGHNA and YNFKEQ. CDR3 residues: CASSLPARGSGYTF. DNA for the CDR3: TGTGCCAGCAGCCTTCCGGCAAGGGGAAGCGGCTACACCTTC.

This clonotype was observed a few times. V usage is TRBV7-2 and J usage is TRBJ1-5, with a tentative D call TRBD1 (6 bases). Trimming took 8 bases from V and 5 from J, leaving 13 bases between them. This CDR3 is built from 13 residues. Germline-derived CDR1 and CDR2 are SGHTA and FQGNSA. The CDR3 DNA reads TGTGCCAGCGGCGGGACAAACGATCAGCCCCAGCATTTT. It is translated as CASGGTNDQPQHF.